A selection of T cell receptor beta chains follows, all from one sample in a study of cytomegalovirus exposure and HLA in healthy donors. Libraries were prepared by immunoSEQ multiplex PCR; TCRdb keeps only in-frame clonotypes and omits some of them. The table lists about 120,000 clones, 75% to 85% of them singletons. Sequencing was done on a sample of PBMCs. The receptors come from a man aged 25 to 40 in good health and CMV-seropositive. Both conserved end residues are part of each CDR3. D genes are given only for firm matches. Clone size is shown for a subset of rows, as once, few, many or a class of expanded clone.

.	TRBJ2-7	TRBV20-1	.	TGCAGTGCTTTCAGGGGAGCCGAGCAGTACTTC	CSAFRGAEQYF
.	TRBJ2-5	TRBV6-6	.	TGTGCCAGTAGTACCGGGACTCCGTTTGGGCAGTACTTC	CASSTGTPFGQYF
.	TRBJ1-2	TRBV6-5	.	TGTGCCAGCACCTCCCGGGGGGGGGCGCATGGCTACACCTTC	CASTSRGGAHGYTF
.	TRBJ2-1	TRBV19	.	TGTGCCAGTAGTATAAGGGCGGGGAACTCCTACAATGAGCAGTTCTTC	CASSIRAGNSYNEQFF
.	TRBJ2-2	TRBV4-2	TRBD1	TGTGCCAGCAGCCAAGAGACAGGGTGGAACACCGGGGAGCTGTTTTTT	CASSQETGWNTGELFF
.	TRBJ1-2	TRBV18	.	TGTGCCAGCTCACCACCGCGGGGATTCTATGGCTACACCTTC	CASSPPRGFYGYTF
few	TRBJ2-1	TRBV18	.	TGTGCCAGCTCACCAGTGGACAGCTCCTACAATGAGCAGTTCTTC	CASSPVDSSYNEQFF
.	TRBJ1-6	TRBV27	TRBD1	TGTGCCAGCAGTGCCTGGACAGGGGACTCCTATAATTCACCCCTCCACTTT	CASSAWTGDSYNSPLHF
.	TRBJ2-4	TRBV5-1	.	TGCGCCAGCAGCTTGGGAAGGGACTCTAGTCAGTACTTC	CASSLGRDSSQYF
.	TRBJ2-3	TRBV19	.	TGTGCCAGTAGTATTCTATCAGATACGCAGTATTTT	CASSILSDTQYF
.	TRBJ2-1	TRBV7-9	TRBD2	TGTGCCAGCAGCTTAGCGGGAGGGCCTAATGAGCAGTTCTTC	CASSLAGGPNEQFF
.	TRBJ2-5	TRBV28	TRBD2	TGTGCCAGCAGTACTTTGGCTAGCGGGAGCTGGGGGGAGACCCAGTACTTC	CASSTLASGSWGETQYF
few	TRBJ2-1	TRBV1	.	TGCACCAGCAGCCAAGATACTAGCGGGAGCAATGAGCAGTTCTTC	CTSSQDTSGSNEQFF
.	TRBJ2-7	TRBV5-6	TRBD2	TGTGCCAGCAGCTTGAAGGGGGGGGTAGCGGGATCTCCCTACGAGCAGTACTTC	CASSLKGGVAGSPYEQYF
.	TRBJ2-4	TRBV5-1	.	TGCGCCAGCAGCTTGGGTCCAGGGGAAAACATTCAGTACTTC	CASSLGPGENIQYF
.	TRBJ2-3	TRBV7-9	TRBD1	TGTGCCAGCAGCTTACAGGGGGCAGATACGCAGTATTTT	CASSLQGADTQYF
once	TRBJ2-1	TRBV18	TRBD2	TGTGCCAGCTCACCACGACTAGCGGCTTACAATGAGCAGTTCTTC	CASSPRLAAYNEQFF
.	TRBJ2-1	TRBV9	TRBD2	TGTGCCAGCAGCGTAGTTGGGACTAGCGGGAGTGGGGAGCAGTTCTTC	CASSVVGTSGSGEQFF
.	TRBJ2-2	TRBV7-9	TRBD2	TGTGCCAGCGGGGCTAGCGGGTCCACCGGGGAGCTGTTTTTT	CASGASGSTGELFF
.	TRBJ2-3	TRBV7-2	.	TGTGCCAGCAGCTTAGCGCTCGGGGAGGCAGATACGCAGTATTTT	CASSLALGEADTQYF
.	TRBJ2-7	TRBV9	TRBD1	TGTGCCAGCAGCGGCGGACAGGGAGGTGCTAGGATGTGGTCCTACGAGCAGTACTTC	CASSGGQGGARMWSYEQYF
.	TRBJ1-6	TRBV5-6	.	TGTGCCAGCAGCTTGCGGGGGGGGAGTTCTTCACCCCTCCACTTT	CASSLRGGSSSPLHF
.	TRBJ2-2	TRBV28	TRBD1	TGTGCCAGCGACGGGACAGGGGTCCCCGGGGAGCTGTTTTTT	CASDGTGVPGELFF
.	TRBJ1-6	TRBV4-3	.	TGCGCCAGCAGCCAAGATCGCCCTCGGGGTTGGGACTCCTATAATTCACCCCTCCACTTT	CASSQDRPRGWDSYNSPLHF
.	TRBJ2-3	TRBV6-1	.	TGTGCCAGCGGCAGCGCGATAGATACGCAGTATTTT	CASGSAIDTQYF
.	TRBJ2-7	TRBV30	TRBD1	TGTGCCTGGGCTGAGTGGCGGGGACAGGGGGACGAGCAGTACTTC	CAWAEWRGQGDEQYF
.	TRBJ1-2	TRBV9	.	TGTGCCAGCAGCGTTTTGGAATGGGACTACTATGGCTACACCTTC	CASSVLEWDYYGYTF
.	TRBJ2-1	TRBV18	TRBD2	TGTGCCAGCTCACTCGGGCGGACTAGCGGGAATGAGCAGTTCTTC	CASSLGRTSGNEQFF
.	TRBJ2-1	TRBV27	.	TGTGCCAGCAGCCAGGGGTCCTACAATGAGCAGTTCTTC	CASSQGSYNEQFF
.	TRBJ1-5	TRBV6-1	TRBD1	TGTGCTATCGCGACAGGGGGATATAGCAATCAGCCCCAGCATTTT	CAIATGGYSNQPQHF
.	TRBJ2-6	TRBV5-1	.	TGCGCCAGCGGATCACGGGAGTCCGGGGCCAACGTCCTGACTTTC	CASGSRESGANVLTF
.	TRBJ1-2	TRBV5-1	.	TGCGCCAGCAGCTTGGACACATCTAACTATGGCTACACCTTC	CASSLDTSNYGYTF
.	TRBJ2-6	TRBV7-8	.	TGTGCCAGCAGCTCTTACAGATTCTCTGGGGCCAACGTCCTGACTTTC	CASSSYRFSGANVLTF
once	TRBJ1-4	TRBV4-1	TRBD1	TGCGCCAGCAGCCAACGCCCGGGACAGCGTAATGAAAAACTGTTTTTT	CASSQRPGQRNEKLFF
.	TRBJ1-2	TRBV7-6	.	TGTGCCAGCAGCTTGAGCCAGGGCTATGGCTACACCTTC	CASSLSQGYGYTF
.	TRBJ2-7	TRBV11-2	TRBD2	TGTGCCAGCAGCTTGGGCAGCGGGGGGGCCTACGAGCAGTACTTC	CASSLGSGGAYEQYF
.	TRBJ2-7	TRBV5-1	.	TGCGCCAGCAGCTTGGGGCAGGGTTTCGAGCAGTACTTC	CASSLGQGFEQYF
few	TRBJ2-4	TRBV5-1	TRBD2	TGCGCCAGCAGCTTGGCCGGGACTAGCGGTACAAACATTCAGTACTTC	CASSLAGTSGTNIQYF
once	TRBJ2-1	TRBV9	.	TGTGCCAGCAGCGTATACGGTTCCCACAATGAGCAGTTCTTC	CASSVYGSHNEQFF
.	TRBJ1-1	TRBV18	TRBD1	TGTGCCAGCTCCCCGTGGGGACAGGGTCCAAGAGGCACTGAAGCTTTCTTT	CASSPWGQGPRGTEAFF
.	TRBJ2-3	TRBV7-2	TRBD2	TGTGCCACCGGACTAGCGGGGGGCCGGGGCACAGATACGCAGTATTTT	CATGLAGGRGTDTQYF
.	TRBJ2-1	TRBV28	TRBD2	TGTGCCAGCAGCCACAGAATCCCTGTCCTCTTAGAGGGGACTAGCGGGAGGGGGGGCAATGAGCAGTTCTTC	CASSHRIPVLLEGTSGRGGNEQFF
.	TRBJ2-7	TRBV28	TRBD1	TGTGCCAGCAGTTTGAACAGGGGCTACGAGCAGTACTTC	CASSLNRGYEQYF
.	TRBJ1-6	TRBV5-4	TRBD1	TGTGCCAGCAGCTTGGGATGGGACAGACACTCCTATAATTCACCCCTCCACTTT	CASSLGWDRHSYNSPLHF
few	TRBJ1-5	TRBV4-2	.	TGTGCCAGCAGCCAAACCAGACACCAGCCCCAGCATTTT	CASSQTRHQPQHF
few	TRBJ1-1	TRBV28	.	TGTGCCAGCAGTTTATGGGGGCTTGAAGCTTTCTTT	CASSLWGLEAFF
.	TRBJ2-7	TRBV13	.	TGTGCCAGCAGTCCTCCCTTCTCCTACGAGCAGTACTTC	CASSPPFSYEQYF
.	TRBJ1-5	TRBV19	.	TGTGCCAGTAATCGGGGCAATCAGCCCCAGCATTTT	CASNRGNQPQHF
.	TRBJ2-7	TRBV9	TRBD2	TGTGCCAGCAGCGTAGGTACTAGCGCGTATTTCGGCACCCACGAGCAGTACTTC	CASSVGTSAYFGTHEQYF
few	TRBJ2-7	TRBV15	.	TGTGCCACCAGCAGAGCCCCAGGGGAGGGAAACGAGCAGTACTTC	CATSRAPGEGNEQYF
.	TRBJ1-2	TRBV2	.	TGTGCCAGCGGAGGGTCGGACTATGGCTACACCTTC	CASGGSDYGYTF
once	TRBJ1-5	TRBV4-1	TRBD1	TGCGCCAGCAGCGCCCGGGACAGGGGAGGGCAGCCCCAGCATTTT	CASSARDRGGQPQHF
.	TRBJ1-6	TRBV4-1	.	TGCGCCAGCAGCTTAAGGGGCTCCTATAATTCACCCCTCCACTTT	CASSLRGSYNSPLHF
.	TRBJ2-5	TRBV5-4	.	TGTGCCAGCAGCTTGGGTACAGCACTCAAAGAGACCCAGTACTTC	CASSLGTALKETQYF
.	TRBJ2-1	TRBV27	TRBD2	TGTGCCAGCAGTTTGGGACTAGCGGGAGGGCCTAGGAATGAGCAGTTCTTC	CASSLGLAGGPRNEQFF
once	TRBJ1-3	TRBV7-9	TRBD1	TGTGCCAGCAGCCCGGCAGGGGGCGGTTCCTCTGGAAACACCATATATTTT	CASSPAGGGSSGNTIYF